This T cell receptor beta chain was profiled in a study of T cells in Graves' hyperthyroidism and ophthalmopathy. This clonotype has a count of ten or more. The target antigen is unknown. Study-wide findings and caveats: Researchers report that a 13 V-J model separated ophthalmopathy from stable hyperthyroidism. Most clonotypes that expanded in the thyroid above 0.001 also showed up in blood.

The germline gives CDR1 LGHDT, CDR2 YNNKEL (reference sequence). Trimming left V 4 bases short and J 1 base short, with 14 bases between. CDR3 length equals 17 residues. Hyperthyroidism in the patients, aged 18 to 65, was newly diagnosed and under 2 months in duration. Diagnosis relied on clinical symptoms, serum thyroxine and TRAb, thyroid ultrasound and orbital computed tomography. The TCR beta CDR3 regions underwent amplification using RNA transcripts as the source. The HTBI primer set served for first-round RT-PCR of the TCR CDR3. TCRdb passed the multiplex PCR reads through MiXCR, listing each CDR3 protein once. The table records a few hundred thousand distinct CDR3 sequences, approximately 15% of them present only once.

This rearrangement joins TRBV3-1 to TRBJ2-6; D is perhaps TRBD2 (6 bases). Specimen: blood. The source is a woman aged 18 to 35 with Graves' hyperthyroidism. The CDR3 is CASSPEGRTSGANVLTF. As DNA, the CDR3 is TGTGCCAGCAGCCCTGAAGGGAGGACGTCTGGGGCCAACGTCCTGACTTTC.